This TCR beta chain was obtained from a study of cytomegalovirus exposure and HLA in healthy donors (dated by TCRdb to about 2017). For the study in its entirety: An earlier analysis of roughly 500 of the donors reported 276 Gb of sequence data and 117 million unique TCR beta sequences obtained from roughly 180 million T cells. Both class I and class II loci were covered by HLA typing, at four-digit resolution. A handful of DR-DQ haplotypes were handled as single units for association and clustering because linkage in the cohort was strong. Every repertoire in the discovery cohort had been generated on one and the same sequencing platform. The aim of the study was to test whether cataloging public T cell receptors could identify signatures of past pathogen exposure. Of the approximately 400 genotyped donors, about 80% fell in the genetic ancestry cluster associated with self-reported Caucasian donors. A later genetic analysis used genome-wide SNP genotypes for about 60% of the 666 donors, treating that subset as a discovery cohort. Using immunosequencing, the study profiled T cell repertoires from 666 subjects and related those repertoires to cytomegalovirus serostatus. Typing coverage varied by locus: 629-630 donors for A, B, C, DRB1 and DQB1; roughly 500 for DQA1; nearly 610 for DPA1; some 470 for DPB1. In an earlier analysis of 587 of the donors, high-throughput TCR beta sequencing was used to judge whether each TCR beta V gene segment behaved as functional or pseudogenic. On average, around 240,000 unique TCR beta nucleotide sequences were sequenced per donor among some 430 genotyped donors of the cohort, with about 19% of those sequences being non-productive. An early release covering about 600 HLA-typed donors comprised 300 to 350 gigabases of sequencing data and some 79 million unique TCR sequences. To study patterns of TCR occurrence, a later analysis re-analyzed previously published TCR beta repertoires from 666 donors and added high-resolution HLA genotyping. Along with the approximately 670-subject first cohort, a separate validation cohort of around 120 different subjects was used. Alongside the repertoire data, information on donor age, sex, ethnicity and CMV serostatus was compiled. To predict cytomegalovirus infection status, the study combined high-throughput TCR immunosequencing, statistical association of individual TCRs with disease status, and machine learning. The later analysis used no new phenotypic data to find candidate immune exposures, relying instead on TCR beta sequences and their occurrence across donors.

The cohort was made up of 666 healthy bone marrow donors. All cohort members were sampled while nominally healthy, although unrecorded immune exposures were likely present. The donor tested CMV seropositive, placing the donor among the approximately 290 seropositive members of the cohort. A peripheral blood sample was collected from each donor, and TCR beta sequencing was performed on peripheral blood mononuclear cells. The Qiagen DNeasy Blood Extraction Kit was used to extract genomic DNA from the blood cell samples. What the work shows at the level of the full study, not this receptor alone: A group of highly shared sequence variants was considered likely to be a technical artifact of the sequencing pipeline. In a later analysis, HLA-associated TCR beta chains were found to be more clonally expanded and to have lower generation probabilities than equally common non-associated chains. Because counts were too low, seventeen rarely observed V segments, including chromosome 9 orphons, were excluded from the earlier analysis of 587 of the donors. In an earlier analysis of approximately 590 of the donors, most TCR beta V segments appeared in productive rearrangements about 87% or about 30% of the time, broadly matching IMGT annotations. When HLA alleles, especially DR and DQ, strongly co-occurred, attributing TCR associations to individual alleles was difficult. This cohort had only TCR beta chains sequenced, and the lack of alpha or paired-chain data limited which features could be detected. A further reported finding was that TCR beta sequences accurately predicted the HLA-A and HLA-B alleles for most subjects in the first cohort. For the cohort, immune exposure information was limited to CMV serostatus. While some public TCRs were present in many individuals, most TCR sequences turned up only very rarely across donors. According to a later analysis, parvovirus B19, influenza, CMV and Epstein-Barr virus appeared linked to several top co-occurrence clusters. Because some donors lacked HLA typing at each locus, the association tests relied only on the typed subset. A later analysis found that most CMV-associated TCR beta chains appeared HLA-restricted, with HLA associations seemingly driven largely by CMV exposure. Some IMGT-functional V segments, including TRBV6-2 and TRBV6-3, could not be told apart with the 87-base-pair reads, so those segments were excluded. The study listed around 160 TCR beta chains as associated with cytomegalovirus. In vitro tests confirmed that a few of the cytomegalovirus-associated TCR beta chains recognize cytomegalovirus antigens. The presence/absence analyses assumed that sequencing depth was roughly uniform across donors, and that assumption may not be true. At a false discovery rate of 0.05, a later analysis linked under 20,000 TCR beta sequences to specific HLA alleles. In a later analysis, TCR association rates were found to vary across HLA loci, with the most associated TCRs seen for DRB1 alleles and the fewest for HLA-C alleles. Cytomegalovirus status was reported to be diagnosed by the classifier with high specificity and sensitivity in both the original and validation cohorts. Correlated functional status among segregating V segments might reflect linkage disequilibrium, but an unknown experimental factor could not be ruled out. The authors suggested that the approach could potentially be generalized to other disease states and immunological phenotypes. In a later genetic analysis, fewer N-insertions in productive TCRs were reported among donors in an Asian-associated ancestry cluster than the 666-donor mean. In a later genetic analysis, a missense DCLRE1C variant was associated with V-gene and J-gene trimming of TCR beta chains, and the association was replicated in an independent cohort.

Points on this clone: Its antigen has not been determined. It has no much larger one-base neighbor in the sample; base qualities were not kept.

The CDR3 starts with the cysteine, ends with the phenylalanine, and has 15 residues. The CDR3 DNA has 45 bases and is translated from base 1. The germline V gene sets CDR1 to KGHSH and CDR2 to LQKENI. Trimming removed 2 bases from V and 2 bases from J; the gene matches leave 5 bases unexplained. Libraries were constructed by the immunoSEQ multiplex PCR assay. For the multiplex PCR, a mixture combining 60 forward primers for TCR Vbeta segments and 13 reverse primers for TCR Jbeta segments was used. The CDR3 region of rearranged TCR beta genes was amplified from genomic DNA by a multiplex PCR assay. The amplified TCR beta libraries were sequenced on the Illumina HiSeq System as 87-base-pair reads. Per the original workflow: A later analysis counted 75 million to 100 million unique TCR beta chains across the 690 or so repertoires, and around 12 million of these chains were shared by at least two donors. Raw reads were error-corrected and collapsed into unique sequences with a nearest-neighbor algorithm that merged closely related sequences to remove PCR and sequencing errors. CDR3 sequences were aligned to IMGT reference sequences to assign V, D and J gene segments. For a sequence to be retained, at least a six-nucleotide match to both a V gene segment and a J gene segment was required. Rearrangements were called productive when the CDR3 lacked stop codons and stayed in frame with V and J; all others were non-productive. Following IMGT convention, CDR3 was defined as the stretch from the second conserved V-encoded cysteine up to the conserved J-encoded phenylalanine. In an earlier analysis of just under 600 of the donors, sequences lacking an unambiguous match to a single V gene segment were excluded. In an earlier analysis of 587 of the donors, a V segment was called functional when productive rearrangements were above 56.7%, and segregating when the standard deviation between donors exceeded 5%. To diagnose cytomegalovirus status from the catalog of TCR beta chain sequences, a statistical classification framework was built. A later analysis assigned V and J genes by comparing TCR nucleotide sequences with IMGT/GENE-DB human TR gene sequences. In a later analysis, CDR3 sequences and most-parsimonious VDJ recombination scenarios were assigned using the TCRdist pipeline. A later analysis defined each TCR beta chain by its CDR3 amino acid sequence plus V-gene family, and excluded reads lacking a unique V-gene family. To address suspected cross-contamination and a sequencing artifact, a later analysis removed 592 highly shared, low-generation-probability nucleotide sequences. For each public chain, a later analysis derived a clonal expansion index from normalized ranks of inferred template counts within each repertoire. Generation probabilities in a later analysis came from a VDJ recombination model fitted to out-of-frame rearrangements, and those results were checked against IGoR. A later analysis scored TCR-TCR, TCR-HLA and TCR-CMV co-occurrence with hypergeometric tests, applying a repertoire-size bias correction to TCR pairs. In a later analysis, false discovery rates were estimated by permuting HLA or CMV assignments 20 times. A later analysis grouped co-occurring TCRs with DBSCAN, adding TCRdist sequence similarity when clustering within HLA-allele-positive subsets. Repertoires with fewer than 30,000 or more than 120,000 public chains were left out of co-occurrence clustering, as were about 5 repertoires with anomalous nucleotide sharing. TCRdb mirrors the immuneACCESS table, restricted to in-frame sequences. Some clones are absent from its copies; in checked studies, under half trace to an unresolved V gene, and the reason for the others is unknown. V and J calls and clone size are copied from that table; D and trimming were computed from the DNA. The sample table records around 110,000 clones; roughly 70% of these occur just once. 11% to 15% of the sample lies in the top ten.

The chain links TRBV18 with TRBJ2-7; the central 8 bases match TRBD1. Material for sequencing was PBMCs. The origin of this receptor is a middle-aged woman in good health and CMV-seropositive. The CDR3 region has the sequence CASSPAEDRAYEQYF. The nucleotide sequence reads TGTGCCAGCTCACCAGCGGAGGACAGGGCCTACGAGCAGTACTTC.